This is a list of T cell receptor beta chains from one sample in a study of T cells expressing NK-cell markers. No DNA is given; TCRdb re-called the 5' RACE reads and lists each CDR3 protein once. The data include roughly 280,000 distinct CDR3 sequences; the top ten clones carry 0.39%. The sequencing input was blood T cells: a sorted CD56 or NKG2C T cell subset, CD4+ or CD8+ T cells, or bulk PBMC T cells (not recorded which). The receptors were gathered from a young man in good health. The CDR3 runs from the conserved cysteine through the conserved F or W. Fields, in order: J gene, V gene, CDR3 protein.

TRBJ2-3,TRBV27,CASSLVGTYPTDTQYF
TRBJ2-7,TRBV20-1,CSARGRRERSEQYF
TRBJ2-7,TRBV5-1,CASSLPADYEQYF
TRBJ2-7,TRBV7-2,CASSSGLAETYEQYF
TRBJ2-1,TRBV7-2,CASSLGGTAYNEQFF
TRBJ2-7,TRBV6-1,CASSGRTASYEQYF
TRBJ2-5,TRBV12-3/TRBV12-4,CASSEEIETQYF
TRBJ2-5,TRBV12-3/TRBV12-4,CASSLRLAEQETQYF
TRBJ1-1,TRBV15,CATSRDPGWGTEAFF
TRBJ2-5,TRBV6-4,CASSLAVGKQETQYF
TRBJ2-7,TRBV24-1,CATSDTGTGSYEQYF
TRBJ2-1,TRBV9,CASSRLAKAGSTQFF
TRBJ1-2,TRBV28,CASRDAYRTLYGYTF
TRBJ2-1,TRBV20-1,CSARKVAYEQFF
TRBJ2-1,TRBV5-1,CASSYGGTSGSNYNEQFF
TRBJ2-7,TRBV12-3/TRBV12-4,CASTMTGVNEQYF
TRBJ1-1,TRBV6-1,CASSGTGLAKAFF
TRBJ2-1,TRBV20-1,CSARRGGGGAYNEQFF
TRBJ2-2,TRBV29-1,CSVREHGELFF
TRBJ2-1,TRBV7-6,CASSSVDPSAHAYNEQFF
TRBJ2-5,TRBV28,CASSLVGRREETQYF
TRBJ1-5,TRBV28,CASSLTVGLTSNQPQHF